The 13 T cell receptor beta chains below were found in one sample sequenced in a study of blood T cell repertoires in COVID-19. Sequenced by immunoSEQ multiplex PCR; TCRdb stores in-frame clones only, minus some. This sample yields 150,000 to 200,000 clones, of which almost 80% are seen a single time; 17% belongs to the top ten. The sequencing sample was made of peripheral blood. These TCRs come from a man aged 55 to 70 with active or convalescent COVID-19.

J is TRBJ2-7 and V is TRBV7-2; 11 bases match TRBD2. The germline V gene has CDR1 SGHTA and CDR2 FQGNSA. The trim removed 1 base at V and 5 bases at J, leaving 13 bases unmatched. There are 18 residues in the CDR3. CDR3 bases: TGTGCCAGCAGCTTAGGGGCTGCTAGCGGGAGGTATTACGACGAGCAGTACTTC. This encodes CASSLGAASGRYYDEQYF.

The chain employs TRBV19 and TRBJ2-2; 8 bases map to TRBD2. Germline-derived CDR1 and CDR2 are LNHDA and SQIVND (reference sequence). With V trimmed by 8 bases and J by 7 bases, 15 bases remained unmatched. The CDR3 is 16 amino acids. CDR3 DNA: TGTGCCAGTGTCGCCCGCGGGGGGCGTTCTATCGGGGAGCTGTTTTTT. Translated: CASVARGGRSIGELFF.

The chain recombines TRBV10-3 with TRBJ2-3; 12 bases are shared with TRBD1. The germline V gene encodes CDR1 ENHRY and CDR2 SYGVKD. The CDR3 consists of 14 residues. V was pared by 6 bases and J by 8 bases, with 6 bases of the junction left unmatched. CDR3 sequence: CAIRGQGATPTQYF. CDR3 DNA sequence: TGTGCCATCAGGGGACAGGGGGCTACCCCTACGCAGTATTTT.

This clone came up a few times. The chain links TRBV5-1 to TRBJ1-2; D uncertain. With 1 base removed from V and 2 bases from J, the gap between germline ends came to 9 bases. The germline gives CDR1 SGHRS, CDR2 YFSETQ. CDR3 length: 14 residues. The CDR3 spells CASSLLVGNYGYTF. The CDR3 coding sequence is TGCGCCAGCAGCTTGCTCGTTGGCAACTATGGCTACACCTTC.

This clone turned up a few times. The DNA for the CDR3 is TGTGCCAGTAGTGGTCGGGGGGCAGGCACTGAAGCTTTCTTT. Its translation: CASSGRGAGTEAFF. V gene TRBV19 combines with J gene TRBJ1-1; D may be TRBD1 (6 bases). Trimming took off 5 bases at V and 4 bases at J, with 14 bases between the two ends. Looked up from germline, CDR1 is LNHDA and CDR2 is SQIVND (reference sequence). The CDR3 extends over 14 amino acids.

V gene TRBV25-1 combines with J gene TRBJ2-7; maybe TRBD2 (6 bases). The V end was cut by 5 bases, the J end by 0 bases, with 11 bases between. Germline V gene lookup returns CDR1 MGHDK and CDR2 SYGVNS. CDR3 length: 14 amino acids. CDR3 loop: CASSTIGSSYEQYF. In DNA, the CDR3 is TGTGCCAGCAGTACAATCGGGAGCTCCTACGAGCAGTACTTC.

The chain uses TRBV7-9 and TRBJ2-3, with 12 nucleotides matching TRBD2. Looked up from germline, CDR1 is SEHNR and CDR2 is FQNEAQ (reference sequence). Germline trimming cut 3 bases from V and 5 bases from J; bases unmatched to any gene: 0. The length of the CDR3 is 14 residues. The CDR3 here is CASSLTSGGDTQYF. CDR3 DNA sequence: TGTGCCAGCAGCTTGACTAGCGGGGGAGATACGCAGTATTTT.

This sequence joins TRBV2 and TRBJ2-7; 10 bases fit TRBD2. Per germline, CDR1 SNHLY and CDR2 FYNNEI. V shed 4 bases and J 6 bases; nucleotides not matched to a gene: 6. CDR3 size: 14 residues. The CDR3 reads CASSGLWTSGEQYF. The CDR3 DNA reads TGTGCCAGCAGTGGACTTTGGACTAGCGGCGAGCAGTACTTC.

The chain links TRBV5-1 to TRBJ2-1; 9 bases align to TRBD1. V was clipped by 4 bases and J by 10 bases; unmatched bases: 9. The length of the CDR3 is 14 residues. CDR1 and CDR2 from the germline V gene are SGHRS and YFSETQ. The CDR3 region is CASSRTGEGREQFF. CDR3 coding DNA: TGCGCCAGCAGCCGGACAGGGGAGGGACGGGAGCAGTTCTTC.

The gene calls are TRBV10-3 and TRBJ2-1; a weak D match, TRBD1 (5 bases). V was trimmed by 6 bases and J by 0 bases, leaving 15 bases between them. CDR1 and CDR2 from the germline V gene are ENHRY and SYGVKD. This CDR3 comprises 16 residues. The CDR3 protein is CAIRDQGASSYNEQFF. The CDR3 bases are TGTGCCATCAGGGACCAGGGCGCGAGCTCCTACAATGAGCAGTTCTTC.

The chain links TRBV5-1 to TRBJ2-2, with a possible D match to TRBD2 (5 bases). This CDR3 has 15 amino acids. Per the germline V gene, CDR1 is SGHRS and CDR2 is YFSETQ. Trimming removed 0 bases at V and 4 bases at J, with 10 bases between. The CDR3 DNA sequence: TGCGCCAGCAGCTTGGGAGGACTCTCCACCGGGGAGCTGTTTTTT. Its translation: CASSLGGLSTGELFF.

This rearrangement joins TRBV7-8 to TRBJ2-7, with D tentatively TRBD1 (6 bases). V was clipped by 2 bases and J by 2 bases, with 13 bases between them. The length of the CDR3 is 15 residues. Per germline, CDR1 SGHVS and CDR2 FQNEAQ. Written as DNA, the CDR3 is TGTGCCAGCAGCTTAAGGCAACAGGGTCCCTACGAGCAGTACTTC. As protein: CASSLRQQGPYEQYF.

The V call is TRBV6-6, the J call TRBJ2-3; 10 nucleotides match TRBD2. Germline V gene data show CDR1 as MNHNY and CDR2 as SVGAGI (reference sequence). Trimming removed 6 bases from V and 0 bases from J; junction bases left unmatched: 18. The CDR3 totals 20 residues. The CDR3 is CASSLPPSGGPWGSTDTQYF. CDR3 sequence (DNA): TGTGCCAGCAGCCTACCCCCTAGCGGGGGCCCCTGGGGCAGCACAGATACGCAGTATTTT.